What follows are 21 T cell receptor beta chains derived from one specimen sequenced in a study of cytomegalovirus exposure and HLA in healthy donors. PCR employed 60 Vbeta and 13 Jbeta primers. TCRdb keeps only in-frame clones here, not all; method: immunoSEQ multiplex PCR. The data contain over 50,000 clones, about 80% of them singletons. Source material: PBMCs. These receptors were taken from a man aged 40-55 years in good health and CMV-seronegative.

V usage is TRBV5-1 and J usage is TRBJ2-3; 8 nucleotides match TRBD2. CDR1 and CDR2 (germline): SGHRS, YFSETQ. The V segment lost 1 base and the J segment 4 bases; nucleotides outside the gene matches: 8. This CDR3 is built from 16 residues. The CDR3, as DNA: TGCGCCAGCAGCTTGACCGGGACTAGTTTCGCAGATACGCAGTATTTT. This codes for CASSLTGTSFADTQYF.

The chain carries TRBV2 and TRBJ2-7; 11 nucleotides match TRBD1. Germline loops: CDR1 SNHLY, CDR2 FYNNEI. This CDR3 region has 14 residues. J was trimmed by 4 bases and V by 4 bases; bases with no gene match: 3. This chain's CDR3 is CASSGTGGLYEQYF. The CDR3 coding sequence is TGTGCCAGCAGTGGGACAGGGGGCCTGTACGAGCAGTACTTC.

J is TRBJ1-2 and V is TRBV27; 7 bases fit TRBD1. Trimming took 0 bases from V and 5 from J; bases not matched to a gene: 9. This CDR3 is 16 amino acids long. Germline assignment: CDR1 MNHEY and CDR2 SMNVEV (reference sequence). The CDR3 reads CASSLSLWNRGYGYTF. Written as DNA, the CDR3 is TGTGCCAGCAGTTTATCGCTCTGGAACAGGGGATATGGCTACACCTTC.

CDR3 nucleotides: TGTGCCAGCAGGTCACTAGCTAGCGGGGGGAACAATGAGCAGTTCTTC. It encodes CASRSLASGGNNEQFF. This rearrangement joins TRBV5-4 to TRBJ2-1; 11 bases map to TRBD2. CDR1 and CDR2 (germline): SGHNT, YYREEE (reference sequence). The CDR3 has 16 residues. With 5 bases clipped from V and 5 bases from J, the junction kept 9 bases outside the gene matches.

This clone was counted once. This chain uses TRBV6-6 with TRBJ2-2, with 7 bases identical to TRBD2. The CDR3 is 16 residues long. Trimming at V came to 5 bases and at J to 1 base, leaving 7 bases not matched to a gene. Germline CDR1 MNHNY, CDR2 SVGAGI (reference sequence). The CDR3 nucleotides are TGTGCCAGCAGTCGAAAGGGGACTAAGAACACCGGGGAGCTGTTTTTT. Its translation is CASSRKGTKNTGELFF.

As to this clone: The junction and the germline gene differ at one end; a read error may be behind it. This chain uses TRBV30 with TRBJ1-6; D not resolved. Germline-derived CDR1 and CDR2 are GTSNPN and SVGIG (reference sequence). This CDR3 has 17 amino acids. The CDR3 DNA reads as TGTGCCTGGAGTGTAGAGGTCCGACCGATCCCTAATTCACCCCTCTACTTT. This translates into CAWSVEVRPIPNSPLYF. The full variable domain, rest sourced from reference TRBV30 and TRBJ1-6, is SQTIHQWPATLVQPVGSPLSLECTVEGTSNPNLYWYRQAAGRGLQLLFYSVGIGQISSEVPQNLSASRPQDRQFILSSKKLLLSDSGFYLCAWSVEVRPIPNSPLYFGNGTRLTVT.

A few counts support this clone. The chain links TRBV6-1 to TRBJ1-5, with D possibly being TRBD1 (6 bases). The CDR3 extends over 14 amino acids. The V end was cut by 7 bases, the J end by 1 base, with 11 bases between. Germline CDR1 reads MNHNS; CDR2 reads SASEGT. This CDR3 is CASMYRVSNQPQHF. In nucleotides, the CDR3 is TGTGCCAGCATGTACAGGGTAAGCAATCAGCCCCAGCATTTT.

The CDR3 protein is CASSVGGVGQGRSGELFF. DNA for the CDR3: TGTGCCAGCAGCGTAGGGGGGGTGGGACAGGGAAGATCCGGGGAGCTGTTTTTT. The rearrangement joins TRBV9 to TRBJ2-2; 9 bases agree with TRBD1. The CDR3 length is 18 residues. Germline V gives CDR1 SGDLS, CDR2 YYNGEE. The V and J ends lost 0 bases and 6 bases, in that order; junction bases with no gene match: 12.

This sequence joins TRBV5-4 and TRBJ2-2; 12 bases agree with TRBD2. Germline loops: CDR1 SGHNT, CDR2 YYREEE (reference sequence). The CDR3 sequence is 17 residues long. Trimming at V came to 4 bases and at J to 2 bases, leaving 6 bases not matched to a gene. CDR3 bases: TGTGCCAGCAGCGCCCCGACTAGCGGGGGAAACACCGGGGAGCTGTTTTTT. Amino acids: CASSAPTSGGNTGELFF.

The chain employs TRBV6-5 and TRBJ2-7; the D is unclear. V was pared by 5 bases and J by 4 bases, with 6 bases between. The CDR3 consists of 11 residues. Germline loops: CDR1 MNHEY, CDR2 SVGAGI. In nucleotides, the CDR3 is TGTGCCAGCAGTCTAAATTACGAGCAGTACTTC. Its protein product is CASSLNYEQYF.

The gene calls are TRBV27 and TRBJ1-1, with TRBD1 matching over 9 bases. The germline V gene has CDR1 MNHEY and CDR2 SMNVEV (reference sequence). CDR3 length: 15 amino acids. V trimming: 5 bases; J trimming: 3 bases; junction bases outside the gene matches: 7. CDR3 coding DNA: TGTGCCAGCAGTATGGACAGGGGACCGTACACTGAAGCTTTCTTT. Amino acids: CASSMDRGPYTEAFF.

The chain carries TRBV7-2 and TRBJ1-2; a possible D gene is TRBD1 (6 bases). The V and J ends lost 4 bases and 8 bases respectively, with 17 bases between them. The CDR3 has 14 amino acids. Looked up from germline, CDR1 is SGHTA and CDR2 is FQGNSA. The CDR3 protein is CASSSRTAMEGYTF. CDR3 DNA: TGTGCCAGCAGCTCGAGGACAGCCATGGAGGGCTACACCTTC.

The chain uses TRBV7-9 and TRBJ2-5, with 8 bases that match TRBD2. This CDR3 has 14 amino acids. Germline values: CDR1 SEHNR, CDR2 FQNEAQ (reference sequence). The V segment lost 8 bases and the J segment 5 bases; nucleotides outside the gene matches: 10. CDR3 DNA: TGTGCCAGCGGGAGTACTAGCGGTTGGGAGACCCAGTACTTC. Its protein is CASGSTSGWETQYF.

This chain links TRBV6-6 with TRBJ2-1; TRBD2 is a possible D gene (5 bases). V shed 7 bases and J shed 7 bases, with 23 bases lying between them. The CDR3 totals 16 residues. Germline CDR1 MNHNY, CDR2 SVGAGI (reference sequence). The CDR3 DNA follows: TGTGCCAGCAACAACAGACGGGGTGCCCTTTATAATGAGCAGTTCTTC. Its protein is CASNNRRGALYNEQFF.

V and J are TRBV5-1 and TRBJ1-2, with 10 positions matching TRBD1. The germline V gene encodes CDR1 SGHRS and CDR2 YFSETQ. V lost 6 bases, J lost 7 bases, and 12 bases stayed unmatched. The CDR3 runs to 15 residues. The CDR3, as DNA: TGCGCCAGCACAGAGGTCCTCGGGGACAGGGGTGGCTACACCTTC. It encodes CASTEVLGDRGGYTF.

The chain carries TRBV6-5 and TRBJ2-3; 11 bases are a match to TRBD2. Germline V gives CDR1 MNHEY, CDR2 SVGAGI. Trimming removed 5 bases from V and 6 bases from J; junction bases left unmatched: 7. The CDR3 has 15 amino acids. CDR3 amino acids: CASSQLAGDPDTQYF. CDR3 nucleotide sequence: TGTGCCAGCAGTCAACTAGCGGGGGACCCCGATACGCAGTATTTT.

The V gene is TRBV5-1, the J gene TRBJ2-6; no reliable D call. The CDR3 runs to 15 residues. Germline CDR1 reads SGHRS; CDR2 reads YFSETQ. V lost 2 bases and J lost 0, with 6 bases in between. CDR3 protein: CASSFGSSGANVLTF. The CDR3 DNA sequence: TGCGCCAGCAGCTTTGGTAGCTCTGGGGCCAACGTCCTGACTTTC.

This clone has just a few counts. The rearrangement joins TRBV28 to TRBJ2-3; 11 bases match TRBD2. CDR3 size: 17 residues. Germline V CDR1 and CDR2: MDHEN, SYDVKM. The ends lost 5 bases at V and 2 bases at J; junction bases unmatched: 9. The CDR3 region has the DNA TGTGCCAGCAGTACACCCTTGGGACTAGCGGACACAGATACGCAGTATTTT. Translation: CASSTPLGLADTDTQYF.

The rearrangement uses TRBV25-1 and TRBJ1-5; 7 bases match TRBD1. This CDR3 has 17 amino acids. Germline assignment: CDR1 MGHDK and CDR2 SYGVNS. The V and J ends lost 0 bases and 3 bases, in that order; junction bases with no gene match: 8. The CDR3 nucleotides are TGTGCCAGCAGTGAATATCCGAGGGGGCTTTCCAATCAGCCCCAGCATTTT. Translation gives CASSEYPRGLSNQPQHF.

The rearrangement links TRBV10-3 to TRBJ2-1; 9 nucleotides match TRBD1. The CDR3 length is 19 residues. The junction had 19 bases not matched to a gene; V was cut back by 6 bases and J by 4 bases. CDR1 and CDR2 from the germline V gene are ENHRY and SYGVKD. DNA for the CDR3: TGTGCCATCAGGCCGGGACAGGGTATTAAAGAGGGGGGTTACAATGAGCAGTTCTTC. Translated: CAIRPGQGIKEGGYNEQFF.

The chain carries TRBV5-1 and TRBJ2-7, with TRBD2 matching 10 bases. With 4 bases clipped from V and 3 bases from J, the junction kept 7 bases outside the gene matches. CDR3 length equals 15 residues. The germline CDR1 and CDR2 sequences are SGHRS and YFSETQ. The CDR3, as DNA: TGCGCCAGCAGCATTAGCGGGGGGACATACTACGAGCAGTACTTC. As protein: CASSISGGTYYEQYF.